This T cell receptor (beta chain) comes out of a study of blood T cells in healthy people across ages. General study results and limits: Naive T cell percentage showed a strong correlation with TCR beta diversity.

A minimum of 5.5 micrograms of total RNA was extracted per sample. This clonotype was seen a handful of times. Antigen unknown. The second PCR ran about 6 to 12 cycles with a sample-barcoded 5' primer and J-beta primers. MiXCR, run by TCRdb on the 5' RACE reads, gives a single entry per CDR3 protein. This sample has hundreds of thousands of distinct CDR3 sequences; approximately 30% occur once, and the top ten carry more than 15%. Germline CDR1 reads DFQATT; CDR2 reads SNEGSKA (reference sequence). CDR3 length equals 14 residues. V lost 5 bases and J lost 1, with 11 bases in between. Sample: blood. The receptor was derived from an elderly woman in good health. The V and J genes are TRBV20-1 and TRBJ2-2; D could derive from TRBD1 or TRBD2 (6 bases each). Written as DNA, the CDR3 is TGCAGTGCTCCGGGGGCTGTGAACACCGGGGAGCTGTTTTTT. Residues: CSAPGAVNTGELFF.